This paragraph covers one T cell receptor (beta chain) sequence. What it binds is not known. The germline V gene encodes CDR1 SEHNR and CDR2 FQNEAQ (reference sequence). The CDR3 spans 15 residues. The ends lost 5 bases at V and 4 bases at J; junction bases unmatched: 6. Extracted RNA was reverse transcribed into cDNA, the sequencing template. TCRdb's copy holds only in-frame clones and misses some; the assay was immunoSEQ multiplex PCR. The sample yields 200,000 to 250,000 clones, 56% seen once. These data are taken from a study of CD8+ T cells in alopecia areata. Study findings and constraints: Higher clonality was seen in lesional scalp than in normal scalp, especially in alopecia totalis/universalis.

This chain links TRBV7-9 with TRBJ2-5, with 11 bases that match TRBD1. Sequencing used CD8+ T cells sorted from blood. The clonotype was recovered from a human donor in good health. CDR3 sequence (DNA): TGTGCCAGCAGCACCGGACAGGGGGCTTTAGAGACCCAGTACTTC. Amino acid sequence: CASSTGQGALETQYF.